The rows below give T cell receptor beta chains drawn from one sample of a study of OX40 agonist ivuxolimab in advanced cancers. TCRdb's table, derived via immunoSEQ multiplex PCR, lists solely in-frame clones and lacks some. The data contain about 76,000 clones, over 75% of them singletons. Sequenced here: CD4+ or CD8+ T cells sorted from blood, sampled in a trial of the OX40 agonist ivuxolimab. These receptors were taken from an adult with an advanced solid tumor such as melanoma, head and neck, liver or kidney cancer. CDR3s include the opening cysteine and the closing phenylalanine or tryptophan. A D gene is named only where the DNA matches it firmly. Not all rows give a size; the values are once, few, many and, for expanded clones, a class.

CDR3aa	j_gene	d_gene	len	v_gene	abundance
CASSTPRIGPDGYTF	TRBJ1-2	NA	15	TRBV9	few
CASSMYSNQPQHF	TRBJ1-5	NA	13	TRBV7-2	NA
CASSIQPGQENTEAFF	TRBJ1-1	TRBD1	16	TRBV5-1	NA
CASRQDRAGNTIYF	TRBJ1-3	TRBD1	14	TRBV2	NA
CASSLAVNNEQFF	TRBJ2-1	NA	13	TRBV5-1	NA
CASSLSRTGGQDTQYF	TRBJ2-3	TRBD1	16	TRBV27	few
CANLYEKLFF	TRBJ1-4	NA	10	TRBV6-5	NA
CASSRERGYTF	TRBJ1-2	NA	11	TRBV7-2	NA
CASSFRGRQGGYTF	TRBJ1-2	NA	14	TRBV5-6	once
CASSPSSYEQYF	NA	NA	12	TRBV7-2	NA
CASSLGTGSSRAEAFF	TRBJ1-1	TRBD1	16	TRBV19	NA
CASSVLAGAENEQFF	TRBJ2-1	TRBD2	15	TRBV5-1	NA